The 2 T cell receptor beta chains listed next were all sequenced from one sample in a study of cytomegalovirus exposure and HLA in healthy donors. TCRdb's table, derived via immunoSEQ multiplex PCR, lists solely in-frame clones and lacks some. The sample contains approximately 65,000 clones, approximately 94% of which appear only once. The sample taken for sequencing was PBMCs. These receptors came from a woman between 18 and 29 years old in good health and CMV-seronegative.

V is TRBV11-3 and J is TRBJ2-2; TRBD1 is a possible D gene (5 bases). Deletions cut 3 bases from V and 0 bases from J, with 14 bases between. The germline V gene has CDR1 SGHNT and CDR2 YENEEA. This CDR3 is 17 amino acids long. The CDR3 coding sequence is TGTGCCAGCAGCTTCCCCAGGCAGGGTCCGAACACCGGGGAGCTGTTTTTT. Translation gives CASSFPRQGPNTGELFF. The entire variable domain, with the rest obtained from reference TRBV11-3 and TRBJ2-2, is as follows: EAGVVQSPRYKIIEKKQPVAFWCNPISGHNTLYWYLQNLGQGPELLIRYENEEAVDDSQLPKDRFSAERLKGVDSTLKIQPAELGDSAVYLCASSFPRQGPNTGELFFGEGSRLTVL.

V gene TRBV5-4 combines with J gene TRBJ1-1; 8 positions agree with TRBD1. The CDR3 extends over 14 amino acids. V shed 3 bases and J 1 base; nucleotides not matched to a gene: 2. Germline CDR1 and CDR2: SGHNT and YYREEE (reference sequence). CDR3 in DNA: TGTGCCAGCAGCTCAGGACAGGGGAACACTGAAGCTTTCTTT. Protein product: CASSSGQGNTEAFF.